This TCR beta chain was captured by sequencing in a study of blood T cell repertoires in COVID-19. Study in general: Samples of COVID-19 (acute and convalescent) were obtained from the United States, Italy and Spain. Sample material is recorded as cDNA or gDNA derived from T cells, B-cell-depleted T cells, or PBMCs.

Original analysis: Reference gene primer amplification gave nucleated cell count estimates. Libraries were prepared by immunoSEQ multiplex PCR; TCRdb keeps only in-frame clonotypes and omits some of them. From that table come the V and J calls and clone size; the DNA was used to work out D and trimming. The repertoire consists of about 210,000 clones, with over 70% occurring once and the leading ten covering roughly 8.2%. Germline loops: CDR1 SGHTA, CDR2 FQGNSA. With 1 base removed from V and 0 bases from J, the gap between germline ends came to 12 bases. The CDR3 spans 16 residues. The genes are TRBV7-2 and TRBJ1-1; D remains unclear. The clonotype was recovered from a woman aged 50 to 60 with acute or convalescent COVID-19. Specimen: peripheral blood. The CDR3 is CASSLVPRGLNTEAFF. CDR3 in DNA: TGTGCCAGCAGCTTAGTGCCCCGGGGTTTGAACACTGAAGCTTTCTTT.